Listed here are 26 T cell receptor beta chains from one sample, sequenced in a study of T cell responses to AZD1222 COVID-19 vaccine (dated by TCRdb to the early 2020s). Libraries were prepared through the immunoSEQ multiplex PCR assay. The source is immuneACCESS, and TCRdb retained only in-frame sequences with V and J called. Part of the clones is not carried over; for the studies checked, unresolved V genes explain less than half of this, and the remainder is unexplained. For this sample there are more than 85,000 clones; 82% appear just once. The biggest ten clones account for 5% of the sample. In light of the paper, this sample's time point label describes: baseline before first vaccination. The source material was peripheral blood, sampled on day 0 of AZD1222 vaccination. These TCRs come from an adult in good health.

CDR3 region: CASSPSGGFQETQYF. The CDR3, as DNA: TGTGCCAGCAGCCCCTCAGGAGGTTTCCAAGAGACCCAGTACTTC. The V gene is TRBV5-4, the J gene TRBJ2-5; TRBD2 is a possible D gene (5 bases). In germline, CDR1 is SGHNT, CDR2 YYREEE (reference sequence). This CDR3 contains 15 residues. Trimming pared 4 bases from V and 1 base from J, leaving 14 bases between.

The rearrangement uses TRBV7-2 and TRBJ2-4; a possible D gene is TRBD2 (5 bases). Trimming removed 1 base at V and 6 bases at J, with 7 bases between. The CDR3 consists of 13 residues. CDR1 and CDR2 (germline): SGHTA, FQGNSA. CDR3 in amino acids: CASSLGLSNIQYF. As DNA, the CDR3 is TGTGCCAGCAGCTTAGGACTATCAAACATTCAGTACTTC.

This chain uses TRBV19 with TRBJ1-6; 10 bases align to TRBD1. CDR1 and CDR2 (germline): LNHDA, SQIVND (reference sequence). With 8 bases clipped from V and 10 bases from J, the junction kept 8 bases outside the gene matches. The length of the CDR3 is 14 residues. The CDR3 spells CASSNGDRGSPLHF. The CDR3 DNA sequence: TGTGCCAGTTCGAATGGGGACAGGGGATCACCCCTCCACTTT.

This chain uses TRBV5-6 with TRBJ1-5, with D possibly being TRBD1 (5 bases). Germline CDR1 and CDR2: SGHDT and YYEEEE. V lost 2 bases, J lost 6 bases, and 6 bases lay in between. The CDR3 covers 12 residues. CDR3 sequence (DNA): TGTGCCAGCAGCTTAGGGGTTCAGCCCCAGCATTTT. Encoded protein: CASSLGVQPQHF. Based on the CDR3 plus reference TRBV5-6 and TRBJ1-5, the full variable domain is DAGVTQSPTHLIKTRGQQVTLRCSPKSGHDTVSWYQQALGQGPQFIFQYYEEEERQRGNFPDRFSGHQFPNYSSELNVNALLLGDSALYLCASSLGVQPQHFGDGTRLSIL.

The genes are TRBV4-3 and TRBJ1-6; 8 nucleotides agree with TRBD1. This CDR3 is 18 amino acids long. Losses at the gene ends were 1 base for V and 8 bases for J; bases not matched to a gene: 13. Germline V gene sequence: CDR1 LGHNA, CDR2 YSLEER. The CDR3 DNA follows: TGCGCCAGCAGCCAAGGGACTACCAGGGGGCTGGTTGATTCACCCCTCCACTTT. This sequence encodes CASSQGTTRGLVDSPLHF.

A few counts support this clone. V and J are TRBV5-4 and TRBJ1-1; weak D call: TRBD1 (5 bases). Germline V CDR1 and CDR2: SGHNT, YYREEE (reference sequence). The CDR3 contains 15 residues. The V end lost 5 bases, the J end lost 0 bases, and 14 bases lay between the germline ends. CDR3 amino acids: CASSYTTVMNTEAFF. The CDR3, as DNA: TGTGCCAGCAGTTACACGACAGTTATGAACACTGAAGCTTTCTTT. Based on the CDR3 plus reference TRBV5-4 and TRBJ1-1, the full variable domain is ETGVTQSPTHLIKTRGQQVTLRCSSQSGHNTVSWYQQALGQGPQFIFQYYREEENGRGNFPPRFSGLQFPNYSSELNVNALELDDSALYLCASSYTTVMNTEAFFGQGTRLTVV.

This clone showed up just a few times. The gene calls are TRBV19 and TRBJ2-7; 8 bases line up with TRBD1. The germline CDR1 and CDR2 sequences are LNHDA and SQIVND (reference sequence). The J segment lost 2 bases and the V segment lost 4 bases, leaving 4 bases of the junction unmatched. CDR3 size: 14 residues. The CDR3 here is CASSTEGQAYEQYF. The DNA for the CDR3 is TGTGCCAGTAGTACCGAGGGACAGGCCTACGAGCAGTACTTC.

V and J are TRBV2 and TRBJ2-7, with D unresolved. Per germline, CDR1 SNHLY and CDR2 FYNNEI. CDR3 length: 14 residues. The V end lost 4 bases, the J end lost 4 bases, and 14 bases lay between the germline ends. The CDR3 coding sequence is TGTGCCAGCAGTGTCGGGCCCCAGCCTTACGAGCAGTACTTC. Its translation is CASSVGPQPYEQYF.

The CDR3 protein is CASSPHSDRANEQFF. As DNA, the CDR3 is TGTGCCAGCAGCCCTCACTCCGACAGGGCGAATGAGCAGTTCTTC. The J gene is TRBJ2-1, the V gene TRBV9; 7 nucleotides line up with TRBD1. The CDR3 totals 15 residues. J lost 7 bases, V lost 4 bases, and 11 bases had no gene match. Germline CDR1 reads SGDLS; CDR2 reads YYNGEE.

The chain couples TRBV19 to TRBJ2-4, with D perhaps matching TRBD1 (5 bases). The germline gives CDR1 LNHDA, CDR2 SQIVND (reference sequence). Trimming cost V 3 bases and J 5 bases, with 11 bases left between them. CDR3 length: 14 residues. The CDR3 DNA sequence: TGTGCCAGTAGTATTCAGGGTGCCCAAAACATTCAGTACTTC. This translates into CASSIQGAQNIQYF.

This clone turned up a few times. The chain uses TRBV12-3 or TRBV12-4 and TRBJ2-1; no firm D call. Trimming pared 3 bases from V and 13 bases from J, leaving 13 bases between. The CDR3 covers 12 residues. CDR3 sequence (DNA): TGTGCCAGCAGTTTTCCGCAGGCCCCCCAGTTCTTC. The encoded protein is CASSFPQAPQFF.

The chain links TRBV6-5 to TRBJ2-7; D unresolved. The CDR3 runs 15 residues. The germline V gene encodes CDR1 MNHEY and CDR2 SVGAGI. The V end was cut by 6 bases, the J end by 2 bases, with 17 bases between. The CDR3, as DNA: TGTGCCAGCAGACCCACTACCAACAAAGCCTACGAGCAGTACTTC. Amino acid sequence: CASRPTTNKAYEQYF.

The chain recombines TRBV2 with TRBJ1-3; TRBD1 might be the D (5 bases). Germline-derived CDR1 and CDR2 are SNHLY and FYNNEI. This CDR3 has 15 residues. V shed 4 bases and J shed 0 bases, with 10 bases lying between them. The CDR3 loop reads CASSGGGGSGNTIYF. The CDR3 nucleotides are TGTGCCAGCAGTGGCGGGGGAGGCTCTGGAAACACCATATATTTT.

The CDR3 DNA sequence: TGTGCCAGCAGTTACGTGGGGGGGCAAGCTTTCTTT. Translation gives CASSYVGGQAFF. V and J are TRBV6-6 and TRBJ1-1, with D tentatively TRBD1 (6 bases). The CDR3 is 12 residues long. Germline V gene sequence: CDR1 MNHNY, CDR2 SVGAGI (reference sequence). Deletions cut 2 bases from V and 9 bases from J, with 10 bases between.

This rearrangement joins TRBV9 to TRBJ2-7; TRBD1 agrees at 7 bases. Germline V gene lookup returns CDR1 SGDLS and CDR2 YYNGEE. V trimming: 2 bases; J trimming: 3 bases; junction bases outside the gene matches: 5. The CDR3 spans 14 residues. This chain's CDR3 is CASSVGDSYYEQYF. DNA of the CDR3: TGTGCCAGCAGCGTCGGGGACAGCTACTACGAGCAGTACTTC.

The chain employs TRBV19 and TRBJ1-3; no clear D. This CDR3 has 16 amino acids. Trimming stripped 7 bases from V and 0 bases from J, with 16 bases between. Germline V gene sequence: CDR1 LNHDA, CDR2 SQIVND (reference sequence). The CDR3 DNA follows: TGTGCCAGTAACCCCGGGTCCCTCTTCTCTGGAAACACCATATATTTT. Translation: CASNPGSLFSGNTIYF.

The gene calls are TRBV2 and TRBJ1-4; tentative D call: TRBD1 (5 bases). The CDR3 covers 14 residues. CDR1 SNHLY and CDR2 FYNNEI come from the germline V gene. V lost 5 bases, J lost 8 bases, and 15 bases lay in between. CDR3 region: CASSLARVGEKLFF. CDR3 in DNA: TGTGCCAGCAGTCTGGCCAGGGTAGGCGAAAAACTGTTTTTT.

This clone appeared a single time. The V and J genes are TRBV4-1 and TRBJ1-6; D unresolved. Trimming took 2 bases from V and 7 from J, leaving 9 bases between them. This CDR3 is built from 14 residues. CDR1 MGHRA and CDR2 YSYEKL come from the germline V gene. CDR3 nucleotide sequence: TGCGCCAGCAGCCAACAGTTTCGAAATTCACCCCTCCACTTT. Translating it yields CASSQQFRNSPLHF.

This chain joins TRBV20-1 and TRBJ2-7, with unresolved D. Between the trimmed V and J ends, which lost 3 bases and 0 bases, there was a span of 12 bases. Germline loops: CDR1 DFQATT, CDR2 SNEGSKA (reference sequence). CDR3 length: 14 amino acids. CDR3 residues: CSASHPTSSYEQYF. The CDR3, as DNA: TGCAGTGCTAGTCACCCTACATCCTCCTACGAGCAGTACTTC.

V gene TRBV10-2 combines with J gene TRBJ2-6, with D unresolved. From germline, CDR1 is WSHSY and CDR2 SAAADI. There are 13 residues in the CDR3. V lost 0 bases to trimming and J lost 3 bases, with 0 bases between them. DNA for the CDR3: TGCGCCAGCAGTGAGTCTGGGGCCAACGTCCTGACTTTC. Translation: CASSESGANVLTF.

The rearrangement links TRBV12-5 to TRBJ1-2; D may be TRBD1 (5 bases). Germline V gives CDR1 LGHNT, CDR2 FRNRAP. Trimming pared 0 bases from V and 0 bases from J, leaving 20 bases between. The CDR3 totals 19 residues. CDR3 amino acids: CASGLVIGGRTFSNYGYTF. CDR3 nucleotides: TGTGCTAGTGGTTTGGTGATTGGGGGACGGACTTTCTCTAACTATGGCTACACCTTC.

The gene calls are TRBV5-1 and TRBJ2-3; tentatively, D is TRBD1 or TRBD2 (6 bases each). Trimming shortened V by 4 bases and J by 6 bases, and 15 bases separated the two germline ends. The CDR3 has 14 amino acids. Germline V gene sequence: CDR1 SGHRS, CDR2 YFSETQ. CDR3 sequence reads: CASSINGGHDTQYF. CDR3 coding DNA: TGCGCCAGCAGCATAAACGGGGGACACGATACGCAGTATTTT.

V gene TRBV2 combines with J gene TRBJ2-1, with D unclear. The V gene's germline CDR1 is SNHLY and CDR2 FYNNEI. With 7 bases removed from V and 0 bases from J, the gap between germline ends came to 10 bases. The CDR3 is 14 amino acids. The CDR3 sequence: CASNTRSSYNEQFF. The CDR3 DNA follows: TGTGCCAGCAATACTCGCAGCTCCTACAATGAGCAGTTCTTC. Together with reference TRBV2 and TRBJ2-1, the CDR3 gives the full variable domain: EPEVTQTPSHQVTQMGQEVILRCVPISNHLYFYWYRQILGQKVEFLVSFYNNEISEKSEIFDDQFSVERPDGSNFTLKIRSTKLEDSAMYFCASNTRSSYNEQFFGPGTRLTVL.

The J gene is TRBJ2-1, the V gene TRBV4-3; TRBD2 matches 12 bases. Germline loops: CDR1 LGHNA, CDR2 YSLEER. The CDR3 totals 16 residues. V shed 2 bases and J 7 bases; nucleotides not matched to a gene: 6. As DNA, the CDR3 is TGCGCCAGCAGCCAAAAGCTAGCGGGGGGGAGGAATGAGCAGTTCTTC. Translation: CASSQKLAGGRNEQFF.

The chain combines TRBV10-3 with TRBJ1-5, with a tentative D call TRBD1 (6 bases). Germline CDR1 ENHRY, CDR2 SYGVKD. Trimming pared 8 bases from V and 6 bases from J, leaving 11 bases between. CDR3 length: 12 residues. The CDR3 sequence is CAIGTGSQPQHF. In nucleotides, the CDR3 is TGTGCCATCGGCACAGGGAGTCAGCCCCAGCATTTT.

V is TRBV9 and J is TRBJ1-2; tentative D call: TRBD1 (5 bases). Trimming removed 2 bases at V and 2 bases at J, with 19 bases between. Looked up from germline, CDR1 is SGDLS and CDR2 is YYNGEE. CDR3 length: 17 residues. The CDR3 region is CASSVQSQGTLNYGYTF. The CDR3 DNA reads TGTGCCAGCAGCGTCCAATCGCAGGGCACGCTCAACTATGGCTACACCTTC.